These T cell receptor beta chains were read from a single sample in a study of cytomegalovirus exposure and HLA in healthy donors. Method: immunoSEQ multiplex PCR; TCRdb's copy keeps in-frame clones and lacks some. Counted here are approximately 130,000 clones, roughly 71% occurring once; the ten biggest clones make up around 1.3%. Sequencing was carried out using PBMCs. The source of these receptors is a woman between 40 and 55 years old in good health and CMV-seronegative. Both conserved end residues are trimmed from each CDR3. The order of the fields is V gene, J gene, D gene, CDR3 protein. A D gene is named only where the DNA matches it firmly.

>TRBV19|TRBJ2-3|.
ASSIWPGGRHTDTQY
>TRBV30|TRBJ2-3|.
AWSAGGRGTDTQY
>TRBV6-6|TRBJ2-5|TRBD2
ASSYGAGGQETQY
>TRBV5-1|TRBJ1-3|.
ASSSGGLYSGNTIY
>TRBV10-3|TRBJ2-6|.
AISRENSGANVLT
>TRBV6-5|TRBJ2-7|TRBD1
ASSTPRTGYEQY
>TRBV28|TRBJ1-5|.
ASRTTGIGQPQH
>TRBV27|TRBJ1-1|.
ASASRHQNTEAF
>TRBV6-6|TRBJ2-1|.
ASTPGTGSEQF
>TRBV19|TRBJ1-3|.
ASGETSYSGNTIY
>TRBV6-1|TRBJ1-5|.
ASTDGGGRHQPQH
>TRBV27|TRBJ2-3|TRBD2
ASSSVGAGGGTDTQY
>TRBV15|TRBJ2-7|.
ATTDNSHYEQY
>TRBV27|TRBJ1-4|.
ASSFRGDEKLF
>TRBV7-2|TRBJ2-2|.
ASSLGAPPGELF
>TRBV5-1|TRBJ2-5|.
ASSPGTFQETQY
>TRBV4-1|TRBJ2-4|TRBD1
ASSRQGETKNIQY
>TRBV2|TRBJ2-2|TRBD2
ASREAASGPGELF
>TRBV25-1|TRBJ1-3|TRBD1
ASSDLTGGNTIY
>TRBV5-1|TRBJ1-4|TRBD1
ASSLGQGVEKLF
>TRBV7-9|TRBJ1-2|.
ASSLEQVYGYT
>TRBV6-1|TRBJ1-4|TRBD1
ASSEADGRGYTNEKLF
>TRBV2|TRBJ1-4|TRBD1
ASRTGYTEKLF
>TRBV7-2|TRBJ1-5|.
ASSPSEGVQH